A single sample gave rise to the 7 T cell receptor beta chains below, sequenced in a study of blood T cell repertoires in COVID-19. Profiled with immunoSEQ multiplex PCR; TCRdb holds only in-frame clones, not every one. The data show hundreds of thousands of clones, 85% to 90% seen once. The sample was peripheral blood. The receptors come from a woman in her thirties with COVID-19, enrolled during active disease.

V usage is TRBV5-1 and J usage is TRBJ2-3, with 11 bases matching TRBD2. Trimming cost V 1 base and J 2 bases; bases outside gene matches: 18. The CDR3 sequence is 21 residues long. CDR1 and CDR2 from the germline V gene are SGHRS and YFSETQ. CDR3 residues: CASSLPRPSELAGAPTDTQYF. CDR3 in DNA: TGCGCCAGCAGCTTGCCCAGGCCCTCGGAACTAGCGGGGGCCCCCACAGATACGCAGTATTTT.

The chain recombines TRBV2 with TRBJ1-1, with 9 bases matching TRBD1. The germline gives CDR1 SNHLY, CDR2 FYNNEI. Germline trimming cut 8 bases from V and 0 bases from J; bases unmatched to any gene: 1. This CDR3 is built from 13 residues. The CDR3 spells CASGDRVNTEAFF. In DNA form, the CDR3 reads TGTGCCAGCGGGGACAGGGTGAACACTGAAGCTTTCTTT.

This sequence joins TRBV29-1 and TRBJ2-7, with 8 bases that match TRBD1. Germline V gene lookup returns CDR1 SQVTM and CDR2 ANQGSEA. The CDR3 has 14 residues. V shed 6 bases and J 0 bases; nucleotides not matched to a gene: 7. CDR3 nucleotide sequence: TGCAGCGTACTTGGACAGGGCGGCTCCTACGAGCAGTACTTC. This sequence encodes CSVLGQGGSYEQYF.

The rearrangement links TRBV4-1 to TRBJ1-4; no reliable D call. V lost 0 bases and J lost 5, with 10 bases in between. There are 15 residues in the CDR3. Per the germline V gene, CDR1 is MGHRA and CDR2 is YSYEKL. CDR3 in DNA: TGCGCCAGCAGCCAAGATGTTTCCCTAAATGAAAAACTGTTTTTT. Protein product: CASSQDVSLNEKLFF.

J is TRBJ1-4 and V is TRBV6-2 or TRBV6-3; D gene uncertain. Germline lookup yields CDR1 MNHEY and CDR2 SVGEGT. V lost 6 bases to trimming and J lost 4 bases, with 12 bases between them. The CDR3 has 14 amino acids. Here the CDR3 reads CASSSSQHNEKLFF. DNA for the CDR3: TGTGCCAGCAGCTCTAGCCAGCATAATGAAAAACTGTTTTTT.

The chain joins TRBV15 to TRBJ1-2; the match to TRBD1 covers 8 bases. This CDR3 comprises 15 residues. Losses at the gene ends were 5 bases for V and 1 base for J; bases not matched to a gene: 6. The germline CDR1 and CDR2 sequences are LNHNV and YYDKDF (reference sequence). CDR3: CATSGRDRLNYGYTF. The DNA of the CDR3 is TGTGCCACCAGCGGACGGGACAGGCTTAACTATGGCTACACCTTC. The entire variable domain, with the rest obtained from reference TRBV15 and TRBJ1-2, is as follows: DAMVIQNPRYQVTQFGKPVTLSCSQTLNHNVMYWYQQKSSQAPKLLFHYYDKDFNNEADTPDNFQSRRPNTSFCFLDIRSPGLGDTAMYLCATSGRDRLNYGYTFGSGTRLTVV.

V usage is TRBV5-1 and J usage is TRBJ1-2, with D maybe TRBD1 (6 bases). Trimming left V 3 bases short and J 6 bases short, with 18 bases between. The germline gives CDR1 SGHRS, CDR2 YFSETQ. The CDR3 length is 15 residues. CDR3 nucleotides: TGCGCCAGCAGCTCCAGGGGATCGGCGTTCGATGGCTACACCTTC. Residues: CASSSRGSAFDGYTF.